The entry below describes one T cell receptor (beta chain). This entry is derived from a study of blood T cell repertoires in COVID-19. Study-level background: From the United States, Italy and Spain came samples of acute and convalescent COVID-19. PBMCs, B-cell-depleted T cells, or T cells were the source of the cDNA or gDNA that made up the material.

Germline assignment: CDR1 KGHSH and CDR2 LQKENI. The CDR3 totals 15 residues. The V gene lost 0 bases and the J gene lost 1 base, with 7 bases spanning the gap. Assay: immunoSEQ multiplex PCR; the TCRdb copy retains only in-frame clones and omits some. The sample contains under 300,000 clones, 82% of which appear only once. The receptor comes from a woman older than 75 with active or convalescent COVID-19. The rearrangement joins TRBV18 to TRBJ1-3; D not resolved. Sequenced: peripheral blood. The CDR3: CASSPPQLSGNTIYF. CDR3 DNA sequence: TGTGCCAGCTCACCACCTCAGTTATCTGGAAACACCATATATTTT.